This T cell receptor beta chain was sequenced during a study of control samples from healthy donors and cancer patients. The method was immunoSEQ multiplex PCR; TCRdb's version includes in-frame clones alone and lacks a portion of them. The table has about 110,000 clones, 90% seen once. The V and J ends lost 7 bases and 8 bases respectively, with 9 bases between them. Germline values: CDR1 SGHDN, CDR2 FVKESK. The CDR3 runs 12 residues. Sequencing was carried out using blood. This clonotype was obtained from a human donor in good health. The donor label of this sample is uncertain. The chain recombines TRBV14 with TRBJ1-6; the D is unclear. CDR3 amino acids: CASTDGYSPLHF. DNA for the CDR3: TGTGCCAGCACCGATGGTTATTCACCCCTCCACTTT.